One sample yielded the 5 T cell receptor beta chains listed below, sequenced in a study of graft-versus-host responses after intestinal transplantation. TCRdb's copy holds only in-frame clones and misses some; the assay was immunoSEQ multiplex PCR. The sample shows around 30,000 clones, around nine tenths of them seen only once. Sequencing used PBMCs, obtained about 15 months after intestinal transplantation. The receptors stem from a human patient who received an intestinal transplant, so some T cells may come from the graft donor.

This chain joins TRBV28 and TRBJ2-7; the D gene is possibly TRBD1 (5 bases). This CDR3 comprises 14 residues. Looked up from germline, CDR1 is MDHEN and CDR2 is SYDVKM. Trimming took 4 bases from V and 1 from J, leaving 11 bases between them. The CDR3 DNA is TGTGCCAGCAGTTGGGGCGCGGCGTCCTACGAGCAGTACTTC. This translates into CASSWGAASYEQYF.

This clone was found once. The chain links TRBV5-4 to TRBJ1-1; D is perhaps TRBD1 (6 bases). CDR3 length equals 16 residues. V dropped 4 bases and J dropped 0 bases, with 16 bases sitting between them. Per germline, CDR1 SGHNT and CDR2 YYREEE (reference sequence). The CDR3 bases are TGTGCCAGCAGCCCTAGTGTAGGGGGACTGAACACTGAAGCTTTCTTT. This gives the protein CASSPSVGGLNTEAFF.

This sequence joins TRBV11-2 and TRBJ2-5; no clear D. V was cut by 1 base and J by 2 bases, with 8 bases left in between. This CDR3 spans 14 amino acids. Germline V gene sequence: CDR1 SGHAT, CDR2 FQNNGV. CDR3 nucleotide sequence: TGTGCCAGCAGCTTAGGAGGTTTACAAGAGACCCAGTACTTC. Its translation is CASSLGGLQETQYF.

This clone was recorded once. The chain uses TRBV10-2 and TRBJ1-5; maybe TRBD1 (6 bases). The V gene's germline CDR1 is WSHSY and CDR2 SAAADI. Between the trimmed V and J ends, which lost 0 bases and 0 bases, there was a span of 15 bases. The CDR3 totals 18 residues. CDR3 DNA: TGCGCCAGCAGTGAGTCGGGCAGGGGCAGGGATAGCAATCAGCCCCAGCATTTT. Translated: CASSESGRGRDSNQPQHF.

V usage is TRBV11-3 and J usage is TRBJ2-7, with D perhaps TRBD1 (5 bases). Germline V gene lookup returns CDR1 SGHNT and CDR2 YENEEA. Trimming took off 1 base at V and 3 bases at J, with 10 bases between the two ends. The length of the CDR3 is 14 residues. The CDR3 loop is CASSLVRVDYEQYF. For the CDR3, the DNA is TGTGCCAGCAGCTTAGTCAGGGTTGACTACGAGCAGTACTTC.